Following are 22 T cell receptor beta chains from one sample sequenced in a study of blood T cell repertoires in COVID-19. Method: immunoSEQ multiplex PCR; TCRdb's copy keeps in-frame clones and lacks some. The sample lists roughly 360,000 clones, approximately 77% seen once, with roughly 1.1% in the top ten. Specimen: peripheral blood. These receptors originate from a human donor with acute or convalescent COVID-19. The donor label of this sample is uncertain.

The chain links TRBV27 to TRBJ1-1, with a weak D call TRBD1 (6 bases). Germline values: CDR1 MNHEY, CDR2 SMNVEV (reference sequence). The CDR3 covers 14 residues. The V end was cut by 8 bases, the J end by 1 base, with 14 bases between. The CDR3 here is CASRPPGQNTEAFF. DNA of the CDR3: TGTGCCAGCCGCCCACCGGGACAGAACACTGAAGCTTTCTTT.

V usage is TRBV5-1 and J usage is TRBJ1-5; 8 nucleotides match TRBD1. CDR1 and CDR2 from the germline V gene are SGHRS and YFSETQ. The CDR3 has 15 amino acids. Trimming took 2 bases from V and 4 from J; bases not matched to a gene: 5. In DNA, the CDR3 is TGCGCCAGCAGCTTTACAGGGGGGGTAAATCAGCCCCAGCATTTT. Amino acid sequence: CASSFTGGVNQPQHF.

The chain combines TRBV14 with TRBJ1-2; TRBD1 matches 9 bases. The CDR3 consists of 14 residues. CDR1 SGHDN and CDR2 FVKESK come from the germline V gene. V dropped 4 bases and J dropped 0; count of bases not matched to a gene: 0. The CDR3 DNA sequence: TGTGCCAGCAGCCGGGACAGGGCTAACTATGGCTACACCTTC. As protein: CASSRDRANYGYTF.

The chain employs TRBV7-9 and TRBJ2-2; 10 nucleotides agree with TRBD2. The CDR3 sequence is 15 residues long. Germline values: CDR1 SEHNR, CDR2 FQNEAQ (reference sequence). V lost 2 bases and J lost 7; bases outside the gene matches: 4. The CDR3 region is CASSLWPSGGGELFF. The DNA for the CDR3 is TGTGCCAGCAGCTTATGGCCTAGCGGGGGCGGGGAGCTGTTTTTT.

This clone was seen more than once but under ten times. This sequence joins TRBV10-3 and TRBJ2-7; D might be TRBD2 (6 bases). The germline V gene encodes CDR1 ENHRY and CDR2 SYGVKD. V was cut by 3 bases and J by 0 bases, with 15 bases left in between. The CDR3 runs to 16 residues. CDR3 region: CAISEPGQRVSYEQYF. The DNA of the CDR3 is TGTGCCATCAGTGAACCTGGCCAGCGGGTCTCCTACGAGCAGTACTTC.

CDR3 nucleotide sequence: TGTGCCAGCAGCTTAACTAGGGTGGCGGGAAACACCATATATTTT. Translated: CASSLTRVAGNTIYF. The genes are TRBV11-2 and TRBJ1-3; no clear D gene. Trimming stripped 2 bases from V and 4 bases from J, with 12 bases between. CDR3 length equals 15 residues. Germline-derived CDR1 and CDR2 are SGHAT and FQNNGV.

V gene TRBV29-1 combines with J gene TRBJ2-3, with 8 bases that match TRBD1. CDR3 size: 15 residues. Germline CDR1 reads SQVTM; CDR2 reads ANQGSEA. Trimming at V came to 3 bases and at J to 5 bases, leaving 10 bases not matched to a gene. Written as DNA, the CDR3 is TGCAGCGTTGAGTTTAGGACAGGGTCAAGAGATACGCAGTATTTT. Amino acid sequence: CSVEFRTGSRDTQYF.

The chain has TRBV21-1 and TRBJ1-4; the table names TRBD1, a call not compared with the DNA. TRBV21-1 is given as a pseudogene. The CDR3 sequence is 13 residues long. The CDR3: CASSKEQGKKLFF. CDR3 DNA: TGTGCCAGCAGCAAGGAGCAGGGGAAAAAACTGTTTTTT.

The CDR3 sequence: CASSFGTEETQYF. The CDR3 DNA follows: TGTGCCAGCAGCTTCGGGACAGAAGAGACCCAGTACTTC. J is TRBJ2-5 and V is TRBV5-6, with 7 positions matching TRBD1. Germline V CDR1 and CDR2: SGHDT, YYEEEE. The CDR3 contains 13 residues. V trimming: 2 bases; J trimming: 3 bases; junction bases outside the gene matches: 1. Together with reference TRBV5-6 and TRBJ2-5, the CDR3 gives the full variable domain: DAGVTQSPTHLIKTRGQQVTLRCSPKSGHDTVSWYQQALGQGPQFIFQYYEEEERQRGNFPDRFSGHQFPNYSSELNVNALLLGDSALYLCASSFGTEETQYFGPGTRLLVL.

V usage is TRBV27 and J usage is TRBJ1-1, with a weak D call TRBD1 (5 bases). V lost 5 bases, J lost 2 bases, and 18 bases lay in between. Germline CDR1 and CDR2: MNHEY and SMNVEV (reference sequence). The CDR3 runs to 16 residues. CDR3 loop: CASSQGWGGFNTEAFF. The DNA for the CDR3 is TGTGCCAGCAGTCAGGGATGGGGGGGATTTAACACTGAAGCTTTCTTT.

V gene TRBV27 combines with J gene TRBJ2-7; 8 bases agree with TRBD1. This CDR3 spans 15 amino acids. V was pared by 3 bases and J by 5 bases, with 9 bases of the junction left unmatched. CDR1 and CDR2 (germline): MNHEY, SMNVEV (reference sequence). The CDR3 nucleotides are TGTGCCAGCAGTTTCCGAGGACAGGGTAGAGACGAGCAGTACTTC. Protein product: CASSFRGQGRDEQYF.

The chain carries TRBV25-1 and TRBJ1-6; D ambiguous. V lost 5 bases, J lost 7 bases, and 15 bases lay in between. In germline, CDR1 is MGHDK, CDR2 SYGVNS. The CDR3 loop spans 15 amino acids. In nucleotides, the CDR3 is TGTGCCAGCAGTCTTAACAGCCCCGAGAATTCACCCCTCCACTTT. Amino acids: CASSLNSPENSPLHF. Complete variable domain (other parts from reference TRBV25-1 and TRBJ1-6): EADIYQTPRYLVIGTGKKITLECSQTMGHDKMYWYQQDPGMELHLIHYSYGVNSTEKGDLSSESTVSRIRTEHFPLTLESARPSHTSQYLCASSLNSPENSPLHFGNGTRLTVT.

The chain joins TRBV5-1 to TRBJ1-2, with D unresolved. This CDR3 spans 13 amino acids. CDR1 is SGHRS and CDR2 is YFSETQ in the germline V gene. V was cut by 0 bases and J by 7 bases, with 10 bases left in between. CDR3 in amino acids: CASSLDPGGGYTF. The DNA of the CDR3 is TGCGCCAGCAGCTTGGATCCAGGAGGTGGCTACACCTTC.

The rearrangement links TRBV3-1 (or the pseudogene TRBV3-2) to TRBJ1-1; D gene uncertain. Between the trimmed V and J ends, which lost 1 base and 0 bases, there was a span of 9 bases. Germline V gene data show CDR1 as LGHDT and CDR2 as YNNKEL (reference sequence). The CDR3 consists of 15 residues. The CDR3 region is CASSQVTVLNTEAFF. The CDR3 bases are TGTGCCAGCAGCCAAGTAACAGTATTGAACACTGAAGCTTTCTTT.

The V and J genes are TRBV19 and TRBJ1-5, with 9 nucleotides matching TRBD1. V dropped 3 bases and J dropped 6; count of bases not matched to a gene: 6. The CDR3 runs to 15 residues. The germline CDR1 and CDR2 sequences are LNHDA and SQIVND (reference sequence). CDR3 loop: CASSIPGTGTQPQHF. The CDR3 nucleotides are TGTGCCAGTAGTATCCCCGGGACAGGGACTCAGCCCCAGCATTTT. The full variable domain, its missing parts supplied by reference TRBV19 and TRBJ1-5, is DGGITQSPKYLFRKEGQNVTLSCEQNLNHDAMYWYRQDPGQGLRLIYYSQIVNDFQKGDIAEGYSVSREKKESFPLTVTSAQKNPTAFYLCASSIPGTGTQPQHFGDGTRLSIL.

The chain carries TRBV7-9 and TRBJ2-3; possibly TRBD2 for D (5 bases). This CDR3 comprises 13 residues. V lost 6 bases to trimming and J lost 2 bases, with 9 bases between them. Germline V gene lookup returns CDR1 SEHNR and CDR2 FQNEAQ (reference sequence). The CDR3 region is CASRQRITDTQYF. The CDR3 DNA sequence: TGTGCCAGCAGACAGCGGATCACAGATACGCAGTATTTT.

Concerning this clone: The sample carries other DNA sequences with the same CDR3. The chain combines TRBV7-9 with TRBJ1-2; the D gene is possibly TRBD1 (5 bases). Deletions cut 1 base from V and 2 bases from J, with 5 bases between. The germline V gene encodes CDR1 SEHNR and CDR2 FQNEAQ (reference sequence). The CDR3 length is 13 residues. CDR3 in amino acids: CASSLGQNYGYTF. In DNA, the CDR3 is TGTGCCAGCAGCTTAGGACAGAACTATGGCTACACCTTC.

The chain combines TRBV7-8 with TRBJ2-1, with 14 bases that match TRBD2. Germline CDR1 reads SGHVS; CDR2 reads FQNEAQ. This CDR3 comprises 18 residues. Losses at the gene ends were 5 bases for V and 7 bases for J; bases not matched to a gene: 13. For the CDR3, the DNA is TGTGCCAGCAGCGCAGCGACTAGCGGGAGGGTGGGACAAAATGAGCAGTTCTTC. Translation gives CASSAATSGRVGQNEQFF.

The CDR3 DNA follows: TGTGCCAGCTCACCAATCGGACAGAGCTATGGCTACACCTTC. This codes for CASSPIGQSYGYTF. The chain joins TRBV18 to TRBJ1-2, with D perhaps matching TRBD1 (6 bases). V shed 2 bases and J shed 4 bases, with 11 bases lying between them. This CDR3 is built from 14 residues. Germline V CDR1 and CDR2: KGHSH, LQKENI.

The genes are TRBV7-8 and TRBJ2-1, with D perhaps TRBD1 (6 bases). Germline CDR1 reads SGHVS; CDR2 reads FQNEAQ. V was trimmed by 1 base and J by 11 bases, leaving 12 bases between them. The CDR3 is 13 residues long. The CDR3 protein is CASSLDDRTKQFF. The CDR3 region has the DNA TGTGCCAGCAGCTTAGATGACAGGACCAAGCAGTTCTTC.

The gene calls are TRBV10-3 and TRBJ1-5, with 9 bases identical to TRBD1. From germline, CDR1 is ENHRY and CDR2 SYGVKD. V gave up 8 bases and J gave up 0 bases; unmatched junction bases: 2. The CDR3 spans 14 residues. In DNA form, the CDR3 reads TGTGCCATCGGGACAGGGTATAGCAATCAGCCCCAGCATTTT. Translated: CAIGTGYSNQPQHF.

V usage is TRBV28 and J usage is TRBJ1-2; the match to TRBD1 covers 7 bases. Germline V gene data show CDR1 as MDHEN and CDR2 as SYDVKM. This CDR3 region has 14 residues. The J segment lost 8 bases and the V segment lost 2 bases, leaving 8 bases of the junction unmatched. The CDR3 DNA follows: TGTGCCAGCAGTTTAGCAGGGGGTCGGGGAGGCTACACCTTC. This sequence encodes CASSLAGGRGGYTF.